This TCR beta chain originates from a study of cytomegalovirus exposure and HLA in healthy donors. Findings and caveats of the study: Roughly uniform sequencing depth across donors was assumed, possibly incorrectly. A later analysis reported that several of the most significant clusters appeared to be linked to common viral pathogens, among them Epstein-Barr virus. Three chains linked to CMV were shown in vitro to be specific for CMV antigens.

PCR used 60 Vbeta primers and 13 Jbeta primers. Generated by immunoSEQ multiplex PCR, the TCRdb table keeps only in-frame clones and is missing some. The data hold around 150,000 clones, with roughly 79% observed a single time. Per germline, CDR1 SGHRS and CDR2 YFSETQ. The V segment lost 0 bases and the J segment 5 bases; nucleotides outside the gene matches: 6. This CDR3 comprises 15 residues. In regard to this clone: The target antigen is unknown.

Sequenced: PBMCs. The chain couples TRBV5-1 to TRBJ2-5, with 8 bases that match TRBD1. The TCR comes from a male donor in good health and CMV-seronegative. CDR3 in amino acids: CASSLAGQGLETQYF. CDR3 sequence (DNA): TGCGCCAGCAGCTTGGCCGGACAGGGACTCGAGACCCAGTACTTC.